This T cell receptor (beta chain) came from a study of blood T cell repertoires in COVID-19. Study-level information: The United States, Italy and Spain supplied acute and convalescent COVID-19 samples.

Recovered participants had two consecutive negative NP/OP PCR tests, healthcare professional clearance, or symptom resolution. CDR1 and CDR2 (germline): SQVTM, ANQGSEA. This CDR3 spans 14 amino acids. J was trimmed by 3 bases and V by 8 bases; bases with no gene match: 8. Only in-frame clones appear in the TCRdb table, and some are missing; sequencing was by immunoSEQ multiplex PCR. This table has 110,000 to 150,000 clones, approximately 80% appearing once. The genes are TRBV29-1 and TRBJ1-1; 11 bases are shared with TRBD1. Material: PBMCs or T cells enriched from blood (not recorded which). The source of this sequence is a woman in her forties or fifties who had recovered from COVID-19. For the CDR3, the DNA is TGCAGCTTCCGGGACAGGGGGGGAGACACTGAAGCTTTCTTT. As protein: CSFRDRGGDTEAFF.